This TCR beta chain was captured in a study of shared clonotypes between healthy human individuals. About this clone itself: Its antigen remains unidentified.

Using immunoSEQ multiplex PCR, the repertoire was profiled, and TCRdb retains in-frame clones only, with some absent. The sample carries millions of clones, roughly 94% recorded once. Regarding the study as a whole: Generation probabilities of non-shared clonotypes were lower (relative to those shared by all four donors). Though the depth was large, rarefaction showed that sorted-subset sequencing was incomplete.

Each of the donors was a healthy adult who was HIV-negative and had not had a recent acute infection or vaccination. CD4+ cell separation produced CD45RA+ naive and CD45RA-negative memory subsets. Germline V gene lookup returns CDR1 MNHEY and CDR2 SVGAGI. Trimming left V 5 bases short and J 0 bases short, with 14 bases between. The CDR3 spans 15 residues. The sample taken for sequencing was naive CD4+ T cells sorted from blood. Subset given: CD45RA+ positively selected. The sequence was collected from a man aged 18 to 30 in good health. The V call is TRBV6-5, the J call TRBJ2-7; D tentatively fits TRBD1 or TRBD2 (5 bases each). CDR3 residues: CASSRLGRRSYEQYF. CDR3 coding DNA: TGTGCCAGCAGTAGGCTGGGACGGCGCTCCTACGAGCAGTACTTC.